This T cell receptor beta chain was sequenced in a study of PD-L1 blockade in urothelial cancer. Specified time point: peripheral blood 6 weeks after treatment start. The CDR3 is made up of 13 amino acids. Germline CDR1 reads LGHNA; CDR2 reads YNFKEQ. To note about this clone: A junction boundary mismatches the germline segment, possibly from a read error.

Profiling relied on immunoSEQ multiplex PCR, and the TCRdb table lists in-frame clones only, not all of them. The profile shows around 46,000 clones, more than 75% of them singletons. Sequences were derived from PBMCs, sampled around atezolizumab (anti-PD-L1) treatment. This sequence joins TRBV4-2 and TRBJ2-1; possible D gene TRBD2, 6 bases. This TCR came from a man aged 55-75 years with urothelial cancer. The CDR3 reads CASSRDSNNEQFF. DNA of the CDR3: TGTGCCAGCAGCCGGGACTCCAACAATGAGCAGTTCTTC.